The T cell receptor (beta chain) described here comes from a study of cytomegalovirus exposure and HLA in healthy donors. Turning to the study itself: T cells numbering about 180 million yielded some 120 million unique TCR beta sequences in an earlier analysis.

Points from the study as a whole: Analysis performed later showed TCR beta chains linked to HLA being more clonally expanded than equally common others. Most of the TCR beta V segments (in an earlier analysis) were productive either about 87% or about 30% of the time.

The sample holds one count of this clone. Its antigen is as yet unknown. Germline V gives CDR1 ENHRY, CDR2 SYGVKD. V trimming: 11 bases; J trimming: 5 bases; junction bases outside the gene matches: 10. The CDR3 runs 13 residues. PCR employed 60 Vbeta and 13 Jbeta primers. Clones were read by immunoSEQ multiplex PCR, and TCRdb kept only the in-frame ones, dropping some. The sample lists under 200,000 clones; around 80% were seen once. The clonotype was recovered from a male donor in good health and CMV-seronegative. This sequence joins TRBV10-3 and TRBJ1-2; 8 bases fit TRBD1. The sequenced sample consisted of PBMCs. The CDR3 region has the DNA TGTGCCGTCCGGGACAGGAGTCCTTATGGCTACACCTTC. Translating gives CAVRDRSPYGYTF.